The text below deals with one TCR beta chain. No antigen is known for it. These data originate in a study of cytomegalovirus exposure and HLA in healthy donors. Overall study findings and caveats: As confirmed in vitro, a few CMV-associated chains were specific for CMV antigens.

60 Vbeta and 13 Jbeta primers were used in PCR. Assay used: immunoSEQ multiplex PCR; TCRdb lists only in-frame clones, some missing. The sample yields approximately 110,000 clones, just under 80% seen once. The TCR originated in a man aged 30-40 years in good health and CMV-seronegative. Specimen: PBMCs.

Here the CDR3 reads CASSLASGGTVYTEAFF. In nucleotides, the CDR3 is TGTGCCAGCAGCTTAGCGAGCGGGGGGACAGTCTACACTGAAGCTTTCTTT. The chain links TRBV7-2 to TRBJ1-1; 7 positions match TRBD1. The length of the CDR3 is 17 residues. Germline CDR1 and CDR2: SGHTA and FQGNSA. V dropped 0 bases and J dropped 3; count of bases not matched to a gene: 10.